The rows below give T cell receptor beta chains drawn from one sample of a study of neurological immune-mediated disorders. One entry per CDR3 protein results from TCRdb running MiXCR on the 5' RACE reads. The sample has over 60,000 distinct CDR3 sequences; under 5.5% are singletons. What was sequenced was PBMCs. Receptors were obtained from a woman in her fifties or sixties with multiple sclerosis. The CDR3 runs from the conserved cysteine through the conserved F or W. D genes are given only for firm matches. Clone sizes are given selectively: once, few, many, or a class where the clone is expanded.

v_gene	j_gene	abundance	d_gene	CDR3aa	CDR3nt
TRBV6-5	TRBJ2-2	medium-sized	TRBD1	CASSYGTGGPGELFF	TGTGCCAGCAGTTACGGGACAGGCGGGCCCGGGGAGCTGTTTTTT
TRBV7-9	TRBJ2-5	.	TRBD1	CASSLTRTGTAETQYF	TGTGCCAGCAGCTTAACTCGGACAGGAACGGCAGAGACCCAGTACTTC
TRBV7-3	TRBJ1-1	few	.	CASSLIGWNTEAFF	TGTGCCAGCAGCTTAATCGGGTGGAACACTGAAGCTTTCTTT
TRBV5-4	TRBJ1-2	many	.	CASSFQGIYGYTF	TGTGCCAGCAGCTTCCAGGGAATCTATGGCTACACCTTC
TRBV2	TRBJ1-2	many	.	CAREIKDENGYTF	TGTGCCAGGGAAATCAAAGATGAGAATGGCTACACCTTC
TRBV7-9	TRBJ2-2	many	TRBD1	CASTLGQSYTGELFF	TGTGCCAGCACCCTGGGACAGAGCTATACCGGGGAGCTGTTTTTT
TRBV6-2/TRBV6-3	TRBJ2-3	many	TRBD2	CASGRGTSGALSTDTQYF	TGTGCCAGCGGACGAGGGACTAGCGGGGCTCTAAGCACAGATACGCAGTATTTT
TRBV28	TRBJ2-1	many	TRBD1	CASVKPDRAWDEQFF	TGTGCCAGCGTTAAACCGGACAGGGCTTGGGATGAGCAGTTCTTC
TRBV7-9	TRBJ2-1	many	TRBD1	CASSLFSGQGANKRNEQFF	TGTGCCAGCAGCTTATTTTCCGGACAGGGGGCAAACAAACGCAATGAGCAGTTCTTC
TRBV6-5	TRBJ1-1	many	TRBD1	CASSGTGAKPEAFF	TGTGCCAGCAGCGGGACAGGGGCGAAGCCTGAAGCTTTCTTT
TRBV5-6	TRBJ2-2	many	.	CASSPHQTNTGELFF	TGTGCCAGCAGCCCACACCAGACTAACACCGGGGAGCTGTTTTTT
TRBV5-1	TRBJ2-4	few	.	CASRISNRGNIQYF	TGCGCCAGCAGGATTAGCAACCGGGGAAACATTCAGTACTTC
TRBV20-1	TRBJ2-3	many	.	CSARVVGGSTDTQYF	TGCAGTGCTAGAGTGGTGGGGGGAAGCACAGATACGCAGTATTTT
TRBV6-2/TRBV6-3	TRBJ2-1	many	.	CASSRPGLHQFF	TGTGCCAGCAGTCGACCGGGACTCCATCAGTTCTTC
TRBV12-3/TRBV12-4	TRBJ2-5	many	.	CASSFPRGPQYF	TGTGCCAGCAGCTTCCCCAGGGGACCCCAGTACTTC
TRBV14	TRBJ2-1	few	TRBD2	CASRGLAGLGEQFF	TGTGCCAGCCGGGGACTAGCGGGGCTTGGTGAGCAGTTCTTC
TRBV7-3	TRBJ2-2	.	.	CASSLGGSAGELFF	TGTGCCAGCAGCTTAGGGGGAAGTGCCGGGGAGCTGTTTTTT
TRBV5-1	TRBJ2-1	many	.	CASSLLRDEQFF	TGCGCCAGCAGCTTGCTCCGCGATGAGCAGTTCTTC
TRBV5-1	TRBJ2-7	many	.	CASSLGPPSDEQYF	TGCGCCAGCAGCTTGGGCCCCCCGTCGGACGAGCAGTACTTC
TRBV12-3/TRBV12-4	TRBJ2-2	many	TRBD1	CASTRDRSNTGELFF	TGTGCCAGCACCCGGGACAGGTCGAACACCGGGGAGCTGTTTTTT
TRBV29-1	TRBJ2-5	many	.	CSVKEAQETQYF	TGCAGCGTTAAAGAAGCCCAAGAGACCCAGTACTTC
TRBV3-1	TRBJ1-5	.	.	CGSSRGANSNQHQHF	TGTGGCAGCAGCCGGGGGGCGAATAGCAATCAGCACCAGCATTTT
TRBV5-1	TRBJ2-2	many	.	CASSSASGTTGELFF	TGCGCCAGCAGCTCCGCCTCCGGGACAACCGGGGAGCTGTTTTTT
TRBV10-3	TRBJ2-3	many	.	CAISDLGDTQYF	TGTGCCATCAGTGATCTGGGAGATACGCAGTATTTT
TRBV20-1	TRBJ2-5	many	TRBD1	CSAREARTGGETQYF	TGCAGTGCTAGAGAAGCACGGACAGGGGGGGAGACCCAGTACTTC
TRBV5-6	TRBJ2-7	many	.	CASSVGRNYEQYF	TGTGCCAGCAGCGTGGGACGGAACTACGAGCAGTACTTC
TRBV27	TRBJ2-1	many	.	CASSWGDSYNEQFF	TGTGCCAGCAGTTGGGGGGACAGCTACAATGAGCAGTTCTTC
TRBV29-1	TRBJ2-3	.	.	CSVEQSTDTQYF	TGCAGCGTTGAACAGTCCACAGATACGCAGTATTTT
TRBV21-1	TRBJ1-1	many	.	CASEMNTEAFF	TGTGCCAGCGAAATGAACACTGAAGCTTTCTTT
TRBV6-2/TRBV6-3	TRBJ2-2	many	.	CASSYSWELFF	TGTGCCAGCAGTTACTCTTGGGAGCTGTTTTTT
TRBV4-3	TRBJ1-2	many	.	CASSQAWGASRNYGYTF	TGCGCCAGCAGCCAAGCCTGGGGGGCGTCACGGAACTATGGCTACACCTTC
TRBV12-3/TRBV12-4	TRBJ2-5	.	.	CASSYWEETQYF	TGTGCCAGCAGTTATTGGGAAGAGACCCAGTACTTC
TRBV5-1	TRBJ2-3	.	.	CASSQDNSGGVADTQYF	TGCGCCAGCAGCCAAGACAATAGCGGCGGGGTAGCAGATACGCAGTATTTT
TRBV9	TRBJ1-6	many	.	CASSVVSGDDSPLHF	TGTGCCAGCAGCGTAGTGTCAGGCGATGATTCACCCCTCCACTTT
TRBV3-1	TRBJ2-1	many	.	CASSLDTNRRRQFF	TGTGCCAGCAGTCTAGACACTAACCGCCGCCGACAGTTCTTC
TRBV6-6	TRBJ1-5	many	.	CASSRPTDKNQPQHF	TGTGCCAGCAGCCGACCGACAGACAAGAATCAGCCCCAGCATTTT
TRBV5-6	TRBJ2-3	many	TRBD1	CASSSSGGGTDTQYF	TGTGCCAGCAGCTCCTCAGGGGGTGGCACAGATACGCAGTATTTT
TRBV7-2	TRBJ2-7	many	.	CASGQGEYEQYF	TGTGCCAGCGGCCAGGGCGAGTACGAGCAGTACTTC
TRBV10-2	TRBJ1-5	.	.	CASSVRGHGINNQPQNF	TGCGCCAGCAGTGTCCGGGGGCACGGCATTAACAATCAGCCCCAGAATTTT
TRBV20-1	TRBJ2-5	many	.	CSARDRRGGETQYF	TGCAGTGCTAGAGATCGCAGGGGCGGAGAGACCCAGTACTTC
TRBV14	TRBJ2-3	many	TRBD2	CASSRWTSGATTDTQYF	TGTGCCAGCAGCCGATGGACTAGCGGGGCGACCACAGATACGCAGTATTTT